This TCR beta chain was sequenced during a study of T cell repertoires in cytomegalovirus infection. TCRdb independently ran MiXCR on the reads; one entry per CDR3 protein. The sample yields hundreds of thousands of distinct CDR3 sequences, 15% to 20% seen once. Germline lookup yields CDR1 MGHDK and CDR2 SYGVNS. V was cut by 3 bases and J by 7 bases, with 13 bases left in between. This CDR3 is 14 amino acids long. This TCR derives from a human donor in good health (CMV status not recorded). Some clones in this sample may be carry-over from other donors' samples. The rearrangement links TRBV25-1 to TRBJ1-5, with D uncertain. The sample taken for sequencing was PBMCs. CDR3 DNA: TGTGCCAGCAGTGATAGTACCCATGTACAGCCCCAGCATTTT. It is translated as CASSDSTHVQPQHF.